The next 21 T cell receptor beta chains were all read from a single sample in a study of cytomegalovirus exposure and HLA in healthy donors (dated by TCRdb to about 2017). Receptor amplification or capture employed the immunoSEQ multiplex PCR assay. A mixture of 60 forward primers for TCR Vbeta segments and 13 reverse primers for TCR Jbeta segments was used in the multiplex PCR. TCRdb re-hosts the immuneACCESS table, in-frame sequences only. Its copies lack some clones; in the studies checked, an unresolved V gene accounts for under half of them, and the cause for the rest is not known. For this sample the table gives 100,000 to 150,000 clones, of which around 78% were detected only once. The leading ten clones occupy about 4.3% of the sample. Sequenced sample: PBMCs. The receptors here all came from a man between 60 and 75 years old in good health and CMV-seropositive.

The CDR3 loop reads CASSTNTGANYGYTF. CDR3 nucleotides: TGCGCCAGCAGCACCAATACAGGGGCCAACTATGGCTACACCTTC. This sequence joins TRBV5-1 and TRBJ1-2, with 7 positions matching TRBD1. This CDR3 contains 15 residues. Germline lookup yields CDR1 SGHRS and CDR2 YFSETQ. With 4 bases clipped from V and 2 bases from J, the junction kept 8 bases outside the gene matches.

This rearrangement joins TRBV14 to TRBJ1-4; 8 bases agree with TRBD1. Germline V lookup: CDR1 SGHDN, CDR2 FVKESK. The CDR3 runs 13 residues. V shed 3 bases and J 10 bases; nucleotides not matched to a gene: 4. Here the CDR3 reads CASSQETGVKLFF. The CDR3 DNA sequence: TGTGCCAGCAGCCAGGAGACAGGGGTAAAACTGTTTTTT.

This sequence joins TRBV4-1 and TRBJ1-6; D call uncertain. This CDR3 contains 13 residues. CDR1 MGHRA and CDR2 YSYEKL come from the germline V gene. Trimming removed 4 bases at V and 7 bases at J, with 8 bases between. DNA for the CDR3: TGCGCCAGCAGCCCACGGGGAAATTCACCCCTCCACTTT. Its protein is CASSPRGNSPLHF.

This sequence joins TRBV28 and TRBJ2-2, with TRBD2 matching 9 bases. Germline values: CDR1 MDHEN, CDR2 SYDVKM. This CDR3 has 16 residues. J lost 2 bases, V lost 5 bases, and 6 bases had no gene match. This chain's CDR3 is CASSPTSGGNTGELFF. The CDR3 DNA sequence: TGTGCCAGCAGTCCGACTAGCGGAGGCAACACCGGGGAGCTGTTTTTT.

This sequence joins TRBV5-1 and TRBJ2-3; 7 nucleotides line up with TRBD1. J lost 0 bases, V lost 7 bases, and 5 bases had no gene match. CDR3 length: 14 amino acids. Germline CDR1 SGHRS, CDR2 YFSETQ. The CDR3 bases are TGCGCCAGCCGACAGGGCGCTAGCACAGATACGCAGTATTTT. It yields the protein CASRQGASTDTQYF.

This chain links TRBV5-1 with TRBJ1-3; 8 bases line up with TRBD1. CDR3 length: 15 amino acids. The germline V gene has CDR1 SGHRS and CDR2 YFSETQ. J lost 3 bases, V lost 4 bases, and 6 bases had no gene match. The CDR3 DNA reads TGCGCCAGCAGCCAGCAGGGGGCTAATGGAAACACCATATATTTT. Translated: CASSQQGANGNTIYF.

With regard to this clone: An end of the junction does not agree with germline; a read error may underlie this. This rearrangement joins TRBV7-9 to TRBJ2-7, with TRBD1 as a possible D gene (5 bases). The germline V gene has CDR1 SEHNR and CDR2 FQNEAQ (reference sequence). This CDR3 is built from 14 residues. CDR3 nucleotide sequence: TGTTCCAGCAGCCCAAAGACAGCGACCTACGAGCAGTACTTC. Translating gives CSSSPKTATYEQYF.

This rearrangement joins TRBV19 to TRBJ2-4; D is ambiguous. Germline loops: CDR1 LNHDA, CDR2 SQIVND (reference sequence). Trimming shortened V by 4 bases and J by 7 bases, and 11 bases separated the two germline ends. This CDR3 is built from 13 residues. The DNA for the CDR3 is TGTGCCAGTAGTAAGCGCAGTCGGAACATTCAGTACTTC. As protein: CASSKRSRNIQYF.

Only a few counts were recorded for this clone. Other DNA variants within this sample encode the same CDR3. This chain connects TRBV29-1 to TRBJ2-5, with 7 bases aligning to TRBD2. The better agreement between TRBJ2-7 and the DNA end casts doubt on the J call. This CDR3 comprises 13 residues. Germline V lookup: CDR1 SQVTM, CDR2 ANQGSEA. DNA of the CDR3: TGCAGCGTCGGGACCGGGGGGTTCTACGAGCAGTACTTC. Its translation: CSVGTGGFYEQYF.

V usage is TRBV5-1 and J usage is TRBJ2-3, with 8 positions matching TRBD2. From germline, CDR1 is SGHRS and CDR2 YFSETQ. The CDR3 totals 15 residues. V shed 1 base, J shed 4 bases, and the junction held 5 bases outside the gene matches. This CDR3 is CASSLSGGRADTQYF. DNA for the CDR3: TGCGCCAGCAGCTTGTCGGGGGGGCGCGCAGATACGCAGTATTTT. Supplemented by reference TRBV5-1 and TRBJ2-3, the full variable domain reads KAGVTQTPRYLIKTRGQQVTLSCSPISGHRSVSWYQQTPGQGLQFLFEYFSETQRNKGNFPGRFSGRQFSNSRSEMNVSTLELGDSALYLCASSLSGGRADTQYFGPGTRLTVL.

The rearrangement joins TRBV19 to TRBJ2-2; no definite D call. The CDR3 totals 13 residues. Trimming took 4 bases from V and 3 from J, leaving 6 bases between them. Looked up from germline, CDR1 is LNHDA and CDR2 is SQIVND (reference sequence). The CDR3 DNA reads TGTGCCAGTAGTACTAGTTACACCGGGGAGCTGTTTTTT. Its protein product is CASSTSYTGELFF.

The chain carries TRBV6-6 and TRBJ2-3; 8 nucleotides agree with TRBD2. The CDR3 totals 15 residues. CDR1 MNHNY and CDR2 SVGAGI come from the germline V gene (reference sequence). After removal of 4 bases from V and 0 bases from J, the junction contained 3 bases not matched to a gene. The CDR3 region has the DNA TGTGCCAGCAGTTTGAGCGGGGGTAGCACAGATACGCAGTATTTT. Translated, it gives CASSLSGGSTDTQYF.

This clone was observed a single time. The chain couples TRBV5-5 to TRBJ1-4; D is unclear. Germline CDR1 SGHKS, CDR2 YYEKEE (reference sequence). V lost 0 bases and J lost 3, with 3 bases in between. The CDR3 totals 13 residues. CDR3 in DNA: TGTGCCAGCAGCTTGGACTCTAATGAAAAACTGTTTTTT. Translating gives CASSLDSNEKLFF.

In nucleotides, the CDR3 is TGTGCCAGCAGTTACGGGGGGGGCACAGATACGCAGTATTTT. Its protein product is CASSYGGGTDTQYF. V usage is TRBV25-1 and J usage is TRBJ2-3, with 8 positions matching TRBD2. CDR1 and CDR2 (germline): MGHDK, SYGVNS. The CDR3 spans 14 residues. Trimming took 5 bases from V and 1 from J; bases not matched to a gene: 2.

Details on this clone: Germline and junction disagree at one end, which may indicate a read error. The chain couples TRBV6-5 to TRBJ2-7; 9 bases agree with TRBD1. This CDR3 spans 12 amino acids. From germline, CDR1 is MNHEY and CDR2 SVGAGI. In DNA form, the CDR3 reads TGTGCCAGCAGATCTGGGACAGGGCGAACGTCCTTC. As protein: CASRSGTGRTSF.

The chain recombines TRBV5-4 with TRBJ1-2; no reliable D call. CDR3 size: 15 residues. Trimming pared 4 bases from V and 5 bases from J, leaving 18 bases between. Germline V gives CDR1 SGHNT, CDR2 YYREEE (reference sequence). The CDR3 loop reads CASSDRVTEGYGYTF. CDR3 in DNA: TGTGCCAGCAGCGACCGGGTTACAGAGGGATATGGCTACACCTTC.

The DNA of the CDR3 is TGTGCCAGCAGCTTATCGGGAATTGGGCAAGAGACCCAGTACTTC. It codes for CASSLSGIGQETQYF. The V call is TRBV7-3, the J call TRBJ2-5; a possible D gene is TRBD2 (5 bases). V lost 2 bases, J lost 2 bases, and 12 bases lay in between. Per germline, CDR1 SGHTA and CDR2 FQGTGA. The CDR3 has 15 residues.

The chain recombines TRBV10-2 with TRBJ1-2; unclear D gene. The ends were cut back, 9 bases at V and 0 bases at J, with 14 bases in the middle. Germline lookup yields CDR1 WSHSY and CDR2 SAAADI. The CDR3 runs to 14 residues. The CDR3 protein is CASPVAVTNYGYTF. The CDR3 DNA sequence: TGCGCCAGTCCCGTGGCTGTTACTAACTATGGCTACACCTTC.

The DNA for the CDR3 is TGCGCCAGCAGCGCAAGCTTGTGGACAGAGATTAACCCTTCACCCCTCCACTTT. Translation: CASSASLWTEINPSPLHF. The chain recombines TRBV4-1 with TRBJ1-6; tentative D call: TRBD1 (6 bases). Germline V gives CDR1 MGHRA, CDR2 YSYEKL. The CDR3 has 18 amino acids. V lost 5 bases, J lost 9 bases, and 26 bases lay in between.

Only a few counts were recorded for this clone. V and J are TRBV21-1 and TRBJ2-7; the table names TRBD1, a call not compared with the DNA. TRBV21-1 is given as a pseudogene. This CDR3 has 15 residues. CDR3 protein: CASSQDRGLLYEQYF. CDR3 sequence (DNA): TGTGCCAGCAGCCAGGACAGGGGTTTGTTGTACGAGCAGTACTTC.

The chain combines TRBV29-1 with TRBJ1-2, with 8 bases lining up with TRBD1. The CDR3 length is 12 residues. V shed 6 bases, J shed 8 bases, and the junction held 8 bases outside the gene matches. Germline V gene data show CDR1 as SQVTM and CDR2 as ANQGSEA. As DNA, the CDR3 is TGCAGCGTAGGATGGACAGGGCGCGGCTACACCTTC. Its protein product is CSVGWTGRGYTF.